The clone carrying this T cell receptor beta chain occurred a few times. Its cognate antigen is unknown. An expansion of CD8+CD57+ cells by flow cytometry had been shown in patients chosen for sequencing. Blood sampling was performed on the patients, and none of them had received therapy by then. Genomic DNA was employed as the template in profiling TCR beta VDJ and CDR3. MiXCR, run by TCRdb on the reads, gives a single entry per CDR3 protein. The sample holds some 150,000 distinct CDR3 sequences, about two thirds seen once. Germline V gives CDR1 SGHDT, CDR2 YYEEEE. This CDR3 spans 13 amino acids. The V and J ends lost 3 bases and 3 bases respectively, with 9 bases between them. This sample was taken from a study of CD8+CD57+ T cells in acquired aplastic anemia. Study summary: Quantities of DNA derived from sorted CD4+ and CD8+ cells averaged around 3 ug. Study-wide results and limits: Patients were compared with controls for CD8+ Simpson's diversity, and no significant difference emerged.

Sequenced sample: sorted CD4+, CD8+, or CD8+CD57+ T cells (not recorded which) from PBMCs. This sequence originates from a human donor with aplastic anemia. V is TRBV5-6 and J is TRBJ1-1; TRBD1 is a possible D gene (6 bases). This CDR3 is CASSSQGYTEAFF. DNA for the CDR3: TGTGCCAGCAGCTCTCAGGGGTACACTGAAGCTTTCTTT.